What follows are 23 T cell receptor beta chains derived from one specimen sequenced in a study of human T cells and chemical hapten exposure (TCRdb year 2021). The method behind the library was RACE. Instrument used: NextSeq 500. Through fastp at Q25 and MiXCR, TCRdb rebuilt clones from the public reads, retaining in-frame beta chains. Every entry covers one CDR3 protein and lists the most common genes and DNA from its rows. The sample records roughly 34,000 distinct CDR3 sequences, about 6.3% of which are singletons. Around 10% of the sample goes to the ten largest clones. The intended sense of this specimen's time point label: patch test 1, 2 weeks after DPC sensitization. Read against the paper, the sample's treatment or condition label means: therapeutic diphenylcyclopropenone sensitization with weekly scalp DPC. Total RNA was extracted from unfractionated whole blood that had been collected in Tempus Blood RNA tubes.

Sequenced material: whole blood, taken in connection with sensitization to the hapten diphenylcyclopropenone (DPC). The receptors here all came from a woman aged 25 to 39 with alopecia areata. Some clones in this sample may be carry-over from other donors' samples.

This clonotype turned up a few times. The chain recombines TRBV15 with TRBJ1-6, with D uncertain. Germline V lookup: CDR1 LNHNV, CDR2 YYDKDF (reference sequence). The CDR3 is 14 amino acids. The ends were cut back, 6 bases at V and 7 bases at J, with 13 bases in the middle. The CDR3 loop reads CATRVGGTNSPLHF. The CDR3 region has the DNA TGTGCCACCAGAGTTGGAGGTACGAATTCACCCCTCCACTTT. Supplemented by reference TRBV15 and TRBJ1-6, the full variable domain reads DAMVIQNPRYQVTQFGKPVTLSCSQTLNHNVMYWYQQKSSQAPKLLFHYYDKDFNNEADTPDNFQSRRPNTSFCFLDIRSPGLGDTAMYLCATRVGGTNSPLHFGNGTRLTVT.

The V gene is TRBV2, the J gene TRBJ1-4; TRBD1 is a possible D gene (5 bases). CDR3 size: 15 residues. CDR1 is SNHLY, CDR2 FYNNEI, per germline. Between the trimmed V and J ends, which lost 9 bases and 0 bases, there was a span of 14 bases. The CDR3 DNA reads TGTGCCAGAGGGGAAAGACAAACAACTAATGAAAAACTGTTTTTT. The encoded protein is CARGERQTTNEKLFF. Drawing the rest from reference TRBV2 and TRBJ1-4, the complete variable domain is EPEVTQTPSHQVTQMGQEVILRCVPISNHLYFYWYRQILGQKVEFLVSFYNNEISEKSEIFDDQFSVERPDGSNFTLKIRSTKLEDSAMYFCARGERQTTNEKLFFGSGTQLSVL.

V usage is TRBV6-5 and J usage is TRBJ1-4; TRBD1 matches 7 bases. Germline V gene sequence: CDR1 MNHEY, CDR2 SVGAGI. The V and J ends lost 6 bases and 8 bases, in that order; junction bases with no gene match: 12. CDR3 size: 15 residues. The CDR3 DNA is TGTGCCAGCAGCGTCAGGACAGGAGGTCCGGAAAAACTGTTTTTT. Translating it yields CASSVRTGGPEKLFF.

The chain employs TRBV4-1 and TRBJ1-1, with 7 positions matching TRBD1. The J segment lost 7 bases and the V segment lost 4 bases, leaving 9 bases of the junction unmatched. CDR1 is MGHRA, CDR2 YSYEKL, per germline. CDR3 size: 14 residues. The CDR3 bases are TGCGCCAGCAGCCCCGAACCGGGACAGCGTGAAGCTTTCTTT. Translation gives CASSPEPGQREAFF.

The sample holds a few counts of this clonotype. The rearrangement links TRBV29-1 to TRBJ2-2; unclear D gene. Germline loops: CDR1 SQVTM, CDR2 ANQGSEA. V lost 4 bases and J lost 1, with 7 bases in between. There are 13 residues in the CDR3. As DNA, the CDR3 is TGCAGCGTTGTTAGGCAGAACACCGGGGAGCTGTTTTTT. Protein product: CSVVRQNTGELFF.

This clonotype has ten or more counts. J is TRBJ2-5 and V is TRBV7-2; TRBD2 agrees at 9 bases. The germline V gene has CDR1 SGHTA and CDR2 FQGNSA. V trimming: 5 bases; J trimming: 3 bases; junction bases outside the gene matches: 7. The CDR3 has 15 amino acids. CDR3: CASSPLAGFEETQYF. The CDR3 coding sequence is TGTGCCAGCAGCCCCCTAGCGGGGTTTGAAGAGACCCAGTACTTC.

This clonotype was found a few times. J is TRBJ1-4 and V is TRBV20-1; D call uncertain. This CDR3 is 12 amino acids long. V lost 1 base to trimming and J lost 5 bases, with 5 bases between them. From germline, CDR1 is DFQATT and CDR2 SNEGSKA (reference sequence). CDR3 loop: CSARVPNEKLFF. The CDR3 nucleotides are TGCAGTGCTAGAGTACCAAATGAAAAACTGTTTTTT.

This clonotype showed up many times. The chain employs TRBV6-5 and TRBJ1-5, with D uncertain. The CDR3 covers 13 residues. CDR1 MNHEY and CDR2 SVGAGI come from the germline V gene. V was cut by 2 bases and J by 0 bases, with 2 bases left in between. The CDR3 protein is CASSYHSNQPQHF. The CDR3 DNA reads TGTGCCAGCAGTTACCATAGCAATCAGCCCCAGCATTTT.

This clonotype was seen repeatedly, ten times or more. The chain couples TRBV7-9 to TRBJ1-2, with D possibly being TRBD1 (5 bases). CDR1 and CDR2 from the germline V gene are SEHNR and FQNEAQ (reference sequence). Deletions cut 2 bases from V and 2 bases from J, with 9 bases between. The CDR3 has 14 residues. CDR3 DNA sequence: TGTGCCAGCAGCTTATCATCAGGGAACTATGGCTACACCTTC. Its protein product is CASSLSSGNYGYTF.

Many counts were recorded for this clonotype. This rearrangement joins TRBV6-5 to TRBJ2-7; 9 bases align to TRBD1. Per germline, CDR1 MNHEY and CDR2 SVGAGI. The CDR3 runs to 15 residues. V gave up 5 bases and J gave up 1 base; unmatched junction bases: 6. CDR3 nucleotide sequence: TGTGCCAGCAGTCAGGACAGGGGCCGGTCCTACGAGCAGTACTTC. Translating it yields CASSQDRGRSYEQYF.

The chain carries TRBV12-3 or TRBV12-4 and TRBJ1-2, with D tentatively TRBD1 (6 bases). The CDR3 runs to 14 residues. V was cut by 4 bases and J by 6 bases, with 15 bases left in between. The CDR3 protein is CASSSYAGADGYTF. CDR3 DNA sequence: TGTGCCAGCAGTTCCTACGCGGGGGCGGATGGCTACACCTTC.

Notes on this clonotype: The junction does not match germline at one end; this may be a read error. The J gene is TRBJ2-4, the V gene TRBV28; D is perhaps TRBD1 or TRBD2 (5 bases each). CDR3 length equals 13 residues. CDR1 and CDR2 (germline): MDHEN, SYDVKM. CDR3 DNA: TGTGCCAGCAGTTTAACCGGGGAAGGGGCGATGGCGTTC. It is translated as CASSLTGEGAMAF.

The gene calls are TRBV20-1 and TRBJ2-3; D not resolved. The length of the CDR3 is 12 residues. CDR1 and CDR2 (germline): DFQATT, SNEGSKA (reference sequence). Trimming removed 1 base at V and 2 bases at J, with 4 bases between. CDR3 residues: CSARVPTDTQYF. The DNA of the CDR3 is TGCAGTGCTAGAGTACCCACAGATACGCAGTATTTT.

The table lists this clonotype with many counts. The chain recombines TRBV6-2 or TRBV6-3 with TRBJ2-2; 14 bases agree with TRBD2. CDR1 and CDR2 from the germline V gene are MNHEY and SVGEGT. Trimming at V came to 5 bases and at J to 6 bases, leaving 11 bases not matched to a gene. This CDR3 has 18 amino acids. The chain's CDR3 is CASSDPGLAGERAGELFF. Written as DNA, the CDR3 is TGTGCCAGCAGTGACCCGGGACTAGCGGGGGAGAGGGCCGGGGAGCTGTTTTTT.

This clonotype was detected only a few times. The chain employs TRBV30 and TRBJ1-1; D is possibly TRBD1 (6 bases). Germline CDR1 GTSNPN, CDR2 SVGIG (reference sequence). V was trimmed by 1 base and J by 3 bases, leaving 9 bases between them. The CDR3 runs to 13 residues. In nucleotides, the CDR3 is TGTGCCTGGAGTGGAGGGGGGGACACTGAAGCTTTCTTT. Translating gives CAWSGGGDTEAFF.

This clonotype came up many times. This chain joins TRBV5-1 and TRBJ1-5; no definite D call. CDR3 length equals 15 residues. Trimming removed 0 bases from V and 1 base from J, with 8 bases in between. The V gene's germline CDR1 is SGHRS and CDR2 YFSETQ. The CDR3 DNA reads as TGCGCCAGCAGCTTGGACGGCGGCAGCAATCAGCCCCAGCATTTT. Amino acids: CASSLDGGSNQPQHF.

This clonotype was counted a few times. CDR3 protein: CSVTTELTSTDTQYF. The CDR3, as DNA: TGCAGCGTGACCACAGAATTAACTAGCACAGATACGCAGTATTTT. The rearrangement links TRBV29-1 to TRBJ2-3; unclear D gene. The CDR3 is made up of 15 amino acids. The germline V gene has CDR1 SQVTM and CDR2 ANQGSEA. V was trimmed by 6 bases and J by 0 bases, leaving 16 bases between them.

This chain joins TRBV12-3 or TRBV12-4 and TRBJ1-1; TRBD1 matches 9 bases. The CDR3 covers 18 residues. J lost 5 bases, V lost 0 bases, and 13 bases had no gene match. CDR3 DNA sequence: TGTGCCAGCAGTTTAGCGCGGGGACTGGGACAGGGATGGACTGAAGCTTTCTTT. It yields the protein CASSLARGLGQGWTEAFF.

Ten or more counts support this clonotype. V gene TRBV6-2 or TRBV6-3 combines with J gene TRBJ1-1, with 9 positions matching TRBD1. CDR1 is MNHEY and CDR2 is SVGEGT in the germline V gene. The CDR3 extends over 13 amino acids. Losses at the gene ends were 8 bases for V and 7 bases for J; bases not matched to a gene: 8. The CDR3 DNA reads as TGTGCCAGCCGAGACAGGGGGTTCAGTGAAGCTTTCTTT. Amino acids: CASRDRGFSEAFF.

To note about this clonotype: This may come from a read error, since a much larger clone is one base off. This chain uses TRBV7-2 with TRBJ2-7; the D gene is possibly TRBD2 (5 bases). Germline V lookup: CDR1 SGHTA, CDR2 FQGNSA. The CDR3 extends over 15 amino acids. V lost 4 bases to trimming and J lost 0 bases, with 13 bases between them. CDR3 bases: TGTGCCAGCAGCTCGCCGGGAATCAGCTCCTACGAGCAGTACTTC. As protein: CASSSPGISSYEQYF.

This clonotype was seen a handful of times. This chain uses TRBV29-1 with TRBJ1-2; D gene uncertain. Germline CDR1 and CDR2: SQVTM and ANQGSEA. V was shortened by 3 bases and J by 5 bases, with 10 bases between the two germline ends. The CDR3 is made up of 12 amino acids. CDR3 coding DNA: TGCAGCGTTGAGAGGAGCGATTATGGCTACACCTTC. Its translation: CSVERSDYGYTF.

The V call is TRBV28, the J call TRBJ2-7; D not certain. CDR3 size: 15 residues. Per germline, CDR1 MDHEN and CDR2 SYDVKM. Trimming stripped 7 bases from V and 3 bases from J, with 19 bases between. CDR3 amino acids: CASTPLGPRNYEQYF. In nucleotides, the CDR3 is TGTGCCAGCACCCCACTGGGCCCAAGGAACTACGAGCAGTACTTC.

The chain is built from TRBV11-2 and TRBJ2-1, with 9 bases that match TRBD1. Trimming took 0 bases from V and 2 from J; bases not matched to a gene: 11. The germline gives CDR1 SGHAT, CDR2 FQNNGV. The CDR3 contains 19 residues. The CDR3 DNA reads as TGTGCCAGCAGCTTAGATTTGCCCGGAACAGGGGGCACCTACAATGAGCAGTTCTTC. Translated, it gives CASSLDLPGTGGTYNEQFF.